A selection of T cell receptor beta chains follows, all from one sample in a study of blood T cell repertoires in COVID-19. Produced via immunoSEQ multiplex PCR; TCRdb's table is partial and in-frame only. The sample has 150,000 or so clones, about 80% seen once. The sample taken for sequencing was peripheral blood. Receptor source: a woman aged 40 to 50 with COVID-19, enrolled during active disease. The CDR3 runs from the conserved cysteine through the conserved F or W. D genes are given only for firm matches. Some rows have no size entry. The others give once, few or many, or a class for an expanded clone.

>13|TRBJ1-1|TRBV5-4|NA|once
TGTGCCAGCAGCTTAACAGAGAACACTGAAGCTTTCTTT
CASSLTENTEAFF
>16|TRBJ1-2|TRBV4-1|NA|NA
TGCGCCAGCAGCCAAGATCCGGCCAGGGTTGGTCCTGACTACACCTTC
CASSQDPARVGPDYTF
>16|TRBJ1-5|TRBV15|TRBD1|NA
TGTGCCACCAGTCCAGGGGGTGCATATAGCAATCAGCCCCAGCATTTT
CATSPGGAYSNQPQHF
>18|TRBJ2-2|TRBV19|TRBD2|NA
TGTGCCAGTACAACACTAGCGGGGGAGCCCAAGAACACCGGGGAGCTGTTTTTT
CASTTLAGEPKNTGELFF
>19|TRBJ2-3|TRBV5-4|TRBD2|NA
TGTGCCAGCAGCCCACTAGCGGGGGGGCCGATGAGAGGGACAGATACGCAGTATTTT
CASSPLAGGPMRGTDTQYF
>16|TRBJ2-7|TRBV5-4|NA|NA
TGTGCCAGCAGCTTCACGGAATCGGGGGAGGACTACGAGCAGTACTTC
CASSFTESGEDYEQYF
>19|TRBJ1-1|TRBV4-2|TRBD1|many
TGTGCCAGCAGCCAAGGGTTAACGGGACAGGGTTACTGGGTCACTGAAGCTTTCTTT
CASSQGLTGQGYWVTEAFF
>18|TRBJ2-7|TRBV2|TRBD2|NA
TGTGCCAGCAGTGGTTCGCTAGCGGGAGGGCCTCTCCCCTACGAGCAGTACTTC
CASSGSLAGGPLPYEQYF
>14|TRBJ1-1|TRBV18|NA|NA
TGTGCCAGCTCACAAACGCCAGGGTTCACTGAAGCTTTCTTT
CASSQTPGFTEAFF
>13|TRBJ1-1|TRBV7-3|NA|NA
TGTGCCAGCAGCTGGGGGGAGAACACTGAAGCTTTCTTT
CASSWGENTEAFF
>16|TRBJ2-3|TRBV24-1|TRBD1|NA
TGTGCCACCAGTGATCCCAGGGGGCTTAAGAGAGATACGCAGTATTTT
CATSDPRGLKRDTQYF
>12|TRBJ1-1|TRBV28|NA|NA
TGTGCCAGCAGTTTGAGGGGGACGGGAGCTTTCTTT
CASSLRGTGAFF
>16|TRBJ2-3|TRBV7-6|TRBD2|NA
TGTGCCAGCAGCCACTTTAGCGGGAGTATGACAGATACGCAGTATTTT
CASSHFSGSMTDTQYF
>14|TRBJ2-3|TRBV18|TRBD1|few
TGTGCCAGCTCACCTGGTACAGGGGTAGATACGCAGTATTTT
CASSPGTGVDTQYF
>15|TRBJ2-1|TRBV7-9|NA|NA
TGTGCCAGCAGCTTAGGTGGGGCCAGCTACAATGAGCAGTTCTTC
CASSLGGASYNEQFF
>17|TRBJ1-2|TRBV18|TRBD1|NA
TGTGCCAGCTCAACGGGGACAGATCTAAGGCTTAACTATGGCTACACCTTC
CASSTGTDLRLNYGYTF
>11|TRBJ1-1|TRBV29-1|NA|NA
TGCAGCGTTCTACTAAACACTGAAGCTTTCTTT
CSVLLNTEAFF
>15|TRBJ1-5|TRBV5-5|NA|NA
TGTGCCAGCAGCTTGGACAGCAGAAGCAATCAGCCCCAGCATTTT
CASSLDSRSNQPQHF
>12|TRBJ1-6|TRBV28|TRBD1|NA
TGTGCCAGCAGTTCAGGGGGTTCACCCCTCCACTTT
CASSSGGSPLHF
>14|TRBJ2-3|TRBV7-3|NA|NA
TGTGCCAGCAGCTTAAGCCCCAGCGCAGATACGCAGTATTTT
CASSLSPSADTQYF
>14|TRBJ2-1|TRBV5-5|TRBD1|NA
TGTGCCAGCAGCTTGGGACAGGGCTGGAATGAGCAGTTCTTC
CASSLGQGWNEQFF
>12|TRBJ1-2|TRBV15|NA|NA
TGTGCCACCAGCCCCGAGGGGGACGGCTACACCTTC
CATSPEGDGYTF
>16|TRBJ2-2|TRBV11-2|TRBD2|NA
TGTGCCAGCAGCTTAAACAGACTAGCGGGAGAGGCCGAGCTGTTTTTT
CASSLNRLAGEAELFF
>12|TRBJ2-3|TRBV30|TRBD1|few
TGTGCCTGGAGGGACAGGCAAGATACGCAGTATTTT
CAWRDRQDTQYF
>16|TRBJ1-5|TRBV4-1|NA|NA
TGCGCCAGCAGCGAAACCCCAGGGAAGGTCAATCAGCCCCAGCATTTT
CASSETPGKVNQPQHF
>15|TRBJ1-2|TRBV9|NA|NA
TGTGCCAGCAGCGACCTTGCGGGTACCCTCCATGGCTACACCTTC
CASSDLAGTLHGYTF
>15|TRBJ2-7|TRBV11-2|NA|NA
TGTGCCAGCAGCCAGACTGGAGGGGCGTCCTACGAGCAGTACTTC
CASSQTGGASYEQYF
>13|TRBJ2-5|TRBV28|NA|NA
TGTGCCAGCAGTTTGGGGGGTTCGGAGACCCAGTACTTC
CASSLGGSETQYF
>17|TRBJ2-6|TRBV9|NA|NA
TGTGCCAGCAGCGTGCGATCAGGGTTTTCTGGGGCCAACGTCCTGACTTTC
CASSVRSGFSGANVLTF
>15|TRBJ1-5|TRBV24-1|TRBD1|few
TGTGCCACCAGTGACCAAGGACAGGTCAATCAGCCCCAGCATTTT
CATSDQGQVNQPQHF
>13|TRBJ1-4|TRBV27|NA|NA
TGTGCCAGCAGTTACAGTCTTGGGGAAAAACTGTTTTTT
CASSYSLGEKLFF
>15|TRBJ2-7|TRBV6-1|TRBD1|NA
TGTGCCAGCAGTGAAGTGCGGGACAGGGGTTACGAGCAGTACTTC
CASSEVRDRGYEQYF
>12|TRBJ1-6|TRBV12-3/TRBV12-4|NA|NA
TGTGCCAGCAGTATGCAGGGGACCCCCCTCCACTTT
CASSMQGTPLHF
>18|TRBJ2-6|TRBV19|TRBD2|few
TGTGCCAGTAGTATTGGGCACGGGGGGGGCTCTGGGGCCAACGTCCTGACTTTC
CASSIGHGGGSGANVLTF
>14|TRBJ1-1|TRBV2|NA|once
TGTGCCAGCAGCCCACCTGACAGGAACACTGAAGCTTTCTTT
CASSPPDRNTEAFF
>15|TRBJ2-1|TRBV6-5|NA|NA
TGTGCCAGCAGGGCCCCGGGAGCGAAAAACAATGAGCAGTTCTTC
CASRAPGAKNNEQFF
>18|TRBJ1-3|TRBV9|NA|NA
TGTGCCAGCAGCCCAAGGTGGAGGAGCTACCAGTCTGGAAACACCATATATTTT
CASSPRWRSYQSGNTIYF
>15|TRBJ2-1|TRBV5-1|TRBD2|NA
TGCGCCAGCAGCATCGGGACTAGTTCCTACAATGAGCAGTTCTTC
CASSIGTSSYNEQFF